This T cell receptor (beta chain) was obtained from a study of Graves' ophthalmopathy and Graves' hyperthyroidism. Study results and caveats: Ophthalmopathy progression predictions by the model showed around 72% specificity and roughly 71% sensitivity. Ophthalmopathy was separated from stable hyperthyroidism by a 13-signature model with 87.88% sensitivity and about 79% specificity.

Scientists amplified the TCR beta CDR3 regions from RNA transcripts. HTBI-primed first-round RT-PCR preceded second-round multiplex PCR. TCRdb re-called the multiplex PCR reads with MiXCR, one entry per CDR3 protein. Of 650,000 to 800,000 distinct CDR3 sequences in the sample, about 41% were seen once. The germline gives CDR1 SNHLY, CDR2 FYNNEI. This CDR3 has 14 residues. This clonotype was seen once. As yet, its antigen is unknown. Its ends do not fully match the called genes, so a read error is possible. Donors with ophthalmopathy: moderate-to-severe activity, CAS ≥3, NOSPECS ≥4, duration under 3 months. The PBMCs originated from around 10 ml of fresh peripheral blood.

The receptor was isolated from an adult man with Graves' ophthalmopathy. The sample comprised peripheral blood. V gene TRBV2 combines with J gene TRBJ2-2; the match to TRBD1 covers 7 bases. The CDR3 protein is CASSEQGDTGELSW. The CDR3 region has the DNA TGTGCCAGCAGTGAACAGGGGGACACCGGGGAGCTGTCTTGG.